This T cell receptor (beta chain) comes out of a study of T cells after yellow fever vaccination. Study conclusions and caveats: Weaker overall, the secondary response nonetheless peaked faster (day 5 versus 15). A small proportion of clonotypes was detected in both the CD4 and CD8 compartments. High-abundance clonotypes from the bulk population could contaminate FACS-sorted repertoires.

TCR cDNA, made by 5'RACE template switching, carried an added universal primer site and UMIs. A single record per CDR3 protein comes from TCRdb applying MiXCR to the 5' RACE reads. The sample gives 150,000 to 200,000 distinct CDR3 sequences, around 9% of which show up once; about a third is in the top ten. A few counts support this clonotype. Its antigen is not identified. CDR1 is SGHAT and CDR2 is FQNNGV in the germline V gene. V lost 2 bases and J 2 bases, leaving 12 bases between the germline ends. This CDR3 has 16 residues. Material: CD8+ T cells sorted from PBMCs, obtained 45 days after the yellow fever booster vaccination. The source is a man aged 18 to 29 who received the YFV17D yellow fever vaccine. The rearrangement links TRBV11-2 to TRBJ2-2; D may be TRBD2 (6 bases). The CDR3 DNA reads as TGTGCCAGCAGCTTAAATGGGGGGACTAACACCGGGGAGCTGTTTTTT. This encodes CASSLNGGTNTGELFF.